The clone carrying this T cell receptor beta chain was observed a handful of times. Antigen unknown. Amplification targeted TCR beta CDR3 regions from RNA transcripts. Initially, a first-round RT-PCR of the TCR CDR3 employed the HTBI primer set. TCRdb re-called the multiplex PCR reads with MiXCR, one entry per CDR3 protein. Of about 640,000 distinct CDR3 sequences listed, less than 25% are singletons. The data belong to a study of T cells in Graves' hyperthyroidism and ophthalmopathy. CDR3 length equals 16 residues. In germline, CDR1 is GTSNPN, CDR2 SVGIG (reference sequence). V shed 3 bases and J 6 bases; nucleotides not matched to a gene: 10. The PBMCs were taken from around 9.1 ml of fresh peripheral blood. Whole-study findings and limits: Ophthalmopathy stood apart from stable hyperthyroidism in a 13 V-J model.

The sequenced sample consisted of blood. V is TRBV30 and J is TRBJ2-1; TRBD2 aligns across 11 bases. The clonotype originates from a man aged 25 to 40 with Graves' ophthalmopathy. CDR3 sequence (DNA): TGTGCCTGGAGGGGGGGTAGACTAGCGGGGACCAATGAGCAGTTCTTC. This sequence encodes CAWRGGRLAGTNEQFF.